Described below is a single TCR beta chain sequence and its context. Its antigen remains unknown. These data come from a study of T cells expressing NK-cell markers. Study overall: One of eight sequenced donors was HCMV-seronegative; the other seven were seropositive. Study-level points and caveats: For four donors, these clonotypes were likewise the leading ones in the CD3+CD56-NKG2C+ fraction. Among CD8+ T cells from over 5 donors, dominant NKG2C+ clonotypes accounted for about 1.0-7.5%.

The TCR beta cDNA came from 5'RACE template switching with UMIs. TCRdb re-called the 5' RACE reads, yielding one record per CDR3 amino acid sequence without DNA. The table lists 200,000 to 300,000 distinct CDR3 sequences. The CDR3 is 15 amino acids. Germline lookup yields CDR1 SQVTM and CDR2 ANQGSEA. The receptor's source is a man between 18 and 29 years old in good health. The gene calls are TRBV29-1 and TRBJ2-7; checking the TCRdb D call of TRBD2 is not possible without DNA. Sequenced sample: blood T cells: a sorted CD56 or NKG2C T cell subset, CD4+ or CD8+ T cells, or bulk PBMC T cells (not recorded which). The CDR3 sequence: CSVEEGQSLEYEQYF.